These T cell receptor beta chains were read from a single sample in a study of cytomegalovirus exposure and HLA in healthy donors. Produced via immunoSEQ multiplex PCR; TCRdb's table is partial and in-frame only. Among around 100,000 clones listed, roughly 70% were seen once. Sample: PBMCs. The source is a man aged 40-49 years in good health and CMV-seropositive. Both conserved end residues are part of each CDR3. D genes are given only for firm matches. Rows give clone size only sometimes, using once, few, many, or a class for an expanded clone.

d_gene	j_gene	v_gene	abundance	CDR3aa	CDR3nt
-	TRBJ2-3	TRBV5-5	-	CASRSAGSDTQYF	TGTGCCAGCAGATCCGCAGGTTCAGATACGCAGTATTTT
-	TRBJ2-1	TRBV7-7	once	CASSRRDSYEQFF	TGTGCCAGCAGCCGCCGGGACTCCTATGAGCAGTTCTTC
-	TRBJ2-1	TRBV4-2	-	CASSQPNVGHNEQFF	TGTGCCAGCAGCCAACCCAACGTGGGGCACAATGAGCAGTTCTTC
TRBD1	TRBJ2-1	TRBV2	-	CASSEARDRGFDEQFF	TGTGCCAGCAGTGAAGCCCGGGACAGGGGTTTCGATGAGCAGTTCTTC
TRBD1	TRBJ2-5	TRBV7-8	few	CASSLGTGGEETQYF	TGTGCCAGCAGCCTCGGGACAGGGGGCGAAGAGACCCAGTACTTC
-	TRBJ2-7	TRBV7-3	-	CASSPSHEQYF	TGTGCCAGCAGCCCCTCCCACGAGCAGTACTTC
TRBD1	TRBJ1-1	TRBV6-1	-	CASSDTGGRTEAFF	TGTGCCAGCAGTGATACAGGGGGAAGGACTGAAGCTTTCTTT
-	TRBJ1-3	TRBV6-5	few	CASRGGDSGNTIYF	TGTGCCAGCAGGGGGGGGGACTCTGGAAACACCATATATTTT
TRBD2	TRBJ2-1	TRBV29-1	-	CSVGWLAELNEQFF	TGCAGCGTTGGGTGGCTAGCGGAGCTCAATGAGCAGTTCTTC
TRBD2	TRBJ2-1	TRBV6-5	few	CASSFTSGKNEQFF	TGTGCCAGCAGTTTTACTAGCGGGAAGAATGAGCAGTTCTTC
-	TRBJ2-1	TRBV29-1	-	CSVEVARGEQFF	TGCAGCGTTGAAGTAGCCCGCGGTGAGCAGTTCTTC
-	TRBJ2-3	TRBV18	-	CASSPPAGTDTQYF	TGTGCCAGCTCACCACCGGCGGGCACAGATACGCAGTATTTT
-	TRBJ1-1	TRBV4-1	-	CASSHPLWETGYTEAFF	TGCGCCAGCAGCCATCCCCTCTGGGAGACAGGTTACACTGAAGCTTTCTTT
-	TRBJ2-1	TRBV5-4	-	CASSLVGQGYNEQFF	TGTGCCAGCAGCTTGGTAGGGCAGGGTTACAATGAGCAGTTCTTC
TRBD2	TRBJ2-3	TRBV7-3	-	CASSPSSGRDTQYF	TGTGCCAGCAGCCCCTCTAGCGGGAGGGATACGCAGTATTTT
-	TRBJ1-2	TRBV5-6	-	CASSFGGTAANYGYTF	TGTGCCAGCAGCTTTGGGGGGACGGCAGCTAACTATGGCTACACCTTC
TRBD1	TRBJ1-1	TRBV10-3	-	CAISESGTGRTEAFF	TGTGCCATCAGTGAGTCCGGGACAGGGAGGACTGAAGCTTTCTTT
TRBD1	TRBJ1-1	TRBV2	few	CASSARDRGSLNTEAFF	TGTGCCAGCAGTGCGAGGGACAGGGGAAGCCTGAACACTGAAGCTTTCTTT
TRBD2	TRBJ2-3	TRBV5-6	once	CASSQTAGPRTDTQYF	TGTGCCAGCAGCCAGACAGCGGGGCCCAGGACAGATACGCAGTATTTT
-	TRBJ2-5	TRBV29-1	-	CSVRGGWETQYF	TGCAGCGTGAGGGGGGGATGGGAGACCCAGTACTTC
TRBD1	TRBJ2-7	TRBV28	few	CASSFPGQGVSEQYF	TGTGCCAGCAGTTTTCCGGGACAGGGAGTCTCCGAGCAGTACTTC
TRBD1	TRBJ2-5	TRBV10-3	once	CATRKTGGNALGETQYF	TGTGCCACAAGAAAGACAGGGGGCAACGCCTTGGGGGAGACCCAGTACTTC
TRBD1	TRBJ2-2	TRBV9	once	CASSPRTGGSVGELFF	TGTGCCAGCAGCCCCCGGACAGGGGGCTCGGTCGGGGAGCTGTTTTTT
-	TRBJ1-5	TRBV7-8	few	CASSLTSRIDNQPQHF	TGTGCCAGCAGCTTGACTTCCCGTATCGACAATCAGCCCCAGCATTTT
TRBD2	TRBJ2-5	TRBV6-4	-	CASNRLAGMTQETQYF	TGTGCCAGCAACCGACTAGCGGGGATGACACAAGAGACCCAGTACTTC
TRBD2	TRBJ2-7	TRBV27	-	CASRAGGGISYEQYF	TGTGCCAGCAGAGCCGGCGGGGGAATTTCCTACGAGCAGTACTTC
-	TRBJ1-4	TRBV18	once	CASSPMEYRVTNEKLFF	TGTGCCAGCTCACCAATGGAATACAGGGTCACTAATGAAAAACTGTTTTTT
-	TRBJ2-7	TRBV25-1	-	CASSDRGPSYEQYF	TGTGCCAGCAGTGACAGGGGTCCCTCCTACGAGCAGTACTTC
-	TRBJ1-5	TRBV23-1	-	CASSLTCRDIHIYSNQPQHF	TGCGCCAGCAGTCTTACTTGCCGGGACATTCACATTTATAGCAATCAGCCCCAGCATTTT
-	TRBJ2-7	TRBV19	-	CASSMSRDYRREQYF	TGTGCCAGTAGTATGTCTCGTGACTACCGCCGGGAGCAGTACTTC
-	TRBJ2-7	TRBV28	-	CASSSPRDPIFRGQYF	TGTGCCAGCAGTTCCCCCCGGGACCCCATTTTCAGGGGGCAGTACTTC
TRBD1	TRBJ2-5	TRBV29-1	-	CSVEPGGGETQYF	TGCAGCGTTGAACCAGGGGGTGGGGAGACCCAGTACTTC
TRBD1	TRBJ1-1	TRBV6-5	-	CASSRQGARTEAFF	TGTGCCAGCAGCCGACAGGGGGCGCGAACTGAAGCTTTCTTT
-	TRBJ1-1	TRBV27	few	CASNFGASSLTEAFF	TGTGCCAGCAACTTTGGGGCCAGTTCATTAACTGAAGCTTTCTTT
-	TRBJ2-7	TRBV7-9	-	CASSLAGSGIYEQYF	TGTGCCAGCAGCTTAGCAGGGAGCGGAATCTACGAGCAGTACTTC
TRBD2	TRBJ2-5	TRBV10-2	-	CASRVEAGGWETQYF	TGCGCCAGCAGAGTTGAAGCGGGAGGGTGGGAGACCCAGTACTTC
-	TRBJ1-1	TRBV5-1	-	CASSLATGTEAFF	TGCGCCAGCAGCTTGGCGACGGGCACTGAAGCTTTCTTT
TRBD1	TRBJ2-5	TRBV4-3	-	CASSQDRAGTGYRETQYF	TGCGCCAGCAGCCAAGACCGCGCCGGGACAGGGTATCGAGAGACCCAGTACTTC
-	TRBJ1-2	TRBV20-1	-	CSANGERGYTF	TGCAGTGCTAACGGGGAGAGGGGCTACACCTTC
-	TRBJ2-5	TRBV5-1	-	CASSLALGQGETQYF	TGCGCCAGCAGCTTGGCTCTCGGCCAGGGAGAGACCCAGTACTTC
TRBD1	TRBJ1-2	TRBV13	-	CASRRTGGAGYGYTF	TGTGCCAGCAGGCGCACAGGGGGAGCAGGGTATGGCTACACCTTC
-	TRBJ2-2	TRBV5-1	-	CASSSVVTGELFF	TGCGCCAGCAGCTCGGTGGTCACCGGGGAGCTGTTTTTT
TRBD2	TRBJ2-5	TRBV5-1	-	CASTAQPSGVPETQYF	TGCGCCAGTACGGCACAGCCTAGCGGGGTTCCAGAGACCCAGTACTTC
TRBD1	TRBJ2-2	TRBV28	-	CASRDRNTGELFF	TGTGCCAGCCGGGACAGGAACACCGGGGAGCTGTTTTTT
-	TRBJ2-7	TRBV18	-	CASSLSRADYEQYF	TGTGCCAGCTCCCTGTCCAGGGCGGACTACGAGCAGTACTTC
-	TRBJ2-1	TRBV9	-	CASSVAGVNEQFF	TGTGCCAGCAGCGTAGCGGGAGTCAATGAGCAGTTCTTC
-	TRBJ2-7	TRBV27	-	CASSNLLGFSEQYF	TGTGCCAGCAGCAATCTGCTTGGCTTCTCCGAGCAGTACTTC
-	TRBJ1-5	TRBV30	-	CAWSPRGAWDGNQPQHF	TGTGCCTGGAGTCCCCGCGGGGCCTGGGATGGCAATCAGCCCCAGCATTTT
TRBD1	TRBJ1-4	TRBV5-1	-	CASSPHTLGQVQFF	TGCGCCAGCAGCCCCCATACTTTGGGACAGGTTCAGTTTTTT
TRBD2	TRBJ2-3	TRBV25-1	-	CASSAGASGTDTQYF	TGTGCCAGCAGTGCGGGTGCTAGCGGGACAGATACGCAGTATTTT
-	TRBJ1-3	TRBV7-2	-	CASSLERQRIYF	TGTGCCAGCAGCTTAGAACGACAGCGAATCTATTTT
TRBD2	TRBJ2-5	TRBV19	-	CASRAGTSGYQETQYF	TGTGCCAGTAGGGCCGGGACTAGCGGATACCAAGAGACCCAGTACTTC
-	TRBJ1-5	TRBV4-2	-	CASSQDPRVGGQPQHF	TGTGCCAGCAGCCAAGATCCCAGGGTGGGGGGTCAGCCCCAGCATTTT